The 5 T cell receptor beta chains below were found in one sample sequenced in a study of cytomegalovirus exposure and HLA in healthy donors. This PCR relied on a set of 60 Vbeta primers and 13 Jbeta primers. Profiled with immunoSEQ multiplex PCR; TCRdb holds only in-frame clones, not every one. The sample lists roughly 110,000 clones, 75% occurring once. Sequencing was carried out using PBMCs. These receptors were collected from a man in his forties or fifties in good health and CMV-seronegative.

V usage is TRBV25-1 and J usage is TRBJ2-7, with D possibly being TRBD2 (5 bases). Trimming removed 4 bases at V and 5 bases at J, with 12 bases between. CDR1 MGHDK and CDR2 SYGVNS come from the germline V gene. This CDR3 comprises 13 residues. CDR3 protein: CASSVPGSNEQYF. The CDR3 nucleotides are TGTGCCAGCAGTGTACCGGGGTCTAACGAGCAGTACTTC.

This chain links TRBV6-5 with TRBJ2-3; 7 bases map to TRBD2. V gave up 6 bases and J gave up 7 bases; unmatched junction bases: 7. Germline V CDR1 and CDR2: MNHEY, SVGAGI. The CDR3 extends over 13 amino acids. The CDR3 spells CASSTEAGHTQYF. CDR3 nucleotides: TGTGCCAGCAGCACAGAAGCGGGGCATACGCAGTATTTT.

V is TRBV29-1 and J is TRBJ1-4, with D unresolved. This CDR3 spans 12 amino acids. Germline lookup yields CDR1 SQVTM and CDR2 ANQGSEA. Trimming cost V 7 bases and J 3 bases, with 9 bases left between them. CDR3 in amino acids: CSAQKANEKLFF. The CDR3 nucleotides are TGCAGCGCGCAGAAAGCTAATGAAAAACTGTTTTTT. The whole variable domain, filled in from reference TRBV29-1 and TRBJ1-4, reads SAVISQKPSRDICQRGTSLTIQCQVDSQVTMMFWYRQQPGQSLTLIATANQGSEATYESGFVIDKFPISRPNLTFSTLTVSNMSPEDSSIYLCSAQKANEKLFFGSGTQLSVL.

This clone was found a few times. The chain recombines TRBV6-1 with TRBJ2-6; D gene unclear. Trimming stripped 7 bases from V and 0 bases from J, with 4 bases between. In germline, CDR1 is MNHNS, CDR2 SASEGT. CDR3 length: 13 residues. As DNA, the CDR3 is TGTGCCAGCATCTACTCTGGGGCCAACGTCCTGACTTTC. It codes for CASIYSGANVLTF.

This clone was seen more than once but under ten times. Relative to the germline gene, one junction end is altered; a read error may explain this. The chain links TRBV2 to TRBJ1-2; tentative D call: TRBD1 (6 bases). Germline CDR1 SNHLY, CDR2 FYNNEI. The CDR3 has 12 amino acids. The CDR3 DNA sequence: TGTGCCAGCATAGGTTCTCTTTGGACAGTCGCCTTC. Translation gives CASIGSLWTVAF.